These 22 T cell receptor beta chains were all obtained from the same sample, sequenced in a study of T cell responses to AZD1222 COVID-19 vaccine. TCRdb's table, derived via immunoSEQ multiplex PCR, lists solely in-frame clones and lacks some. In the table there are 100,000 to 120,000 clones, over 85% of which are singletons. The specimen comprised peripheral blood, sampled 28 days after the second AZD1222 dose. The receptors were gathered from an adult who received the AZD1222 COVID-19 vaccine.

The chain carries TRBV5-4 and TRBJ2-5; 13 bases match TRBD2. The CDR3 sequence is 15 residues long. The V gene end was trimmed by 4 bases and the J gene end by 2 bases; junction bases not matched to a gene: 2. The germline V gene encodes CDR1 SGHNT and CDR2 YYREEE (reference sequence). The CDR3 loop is CASSPTSGGQETQYF. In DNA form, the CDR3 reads TGTGCCAGCAGCCCGACTAGCGGGGGGCAAGAGACCCAGTACTTC.

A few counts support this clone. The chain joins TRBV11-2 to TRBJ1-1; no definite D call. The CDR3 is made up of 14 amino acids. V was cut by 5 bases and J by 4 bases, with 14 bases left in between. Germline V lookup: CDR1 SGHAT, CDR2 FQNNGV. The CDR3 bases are TGTGCCAGCAGCCCCCGCTTAGATGGCACTGAAGCTTTCTTT. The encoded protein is CASSPRLDGTEAFF.

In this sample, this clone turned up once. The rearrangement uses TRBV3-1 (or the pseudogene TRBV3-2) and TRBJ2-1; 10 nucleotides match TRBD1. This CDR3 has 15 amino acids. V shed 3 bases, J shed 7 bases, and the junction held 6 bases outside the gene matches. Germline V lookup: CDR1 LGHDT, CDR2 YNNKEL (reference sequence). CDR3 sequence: CASSHIPGQGNEQFF. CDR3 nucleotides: TGTGCCAGCAGCCACATTCCGGGACAGGGGAATGAGCAGTTCTTC.

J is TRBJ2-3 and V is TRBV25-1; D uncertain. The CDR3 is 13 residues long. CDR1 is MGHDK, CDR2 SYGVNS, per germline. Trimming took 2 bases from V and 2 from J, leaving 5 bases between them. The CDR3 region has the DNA TGTGCCAGCAGTGAAGGGCTCACAGATACGCAGTATTTT. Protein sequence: CASSEGLTDTQYF.

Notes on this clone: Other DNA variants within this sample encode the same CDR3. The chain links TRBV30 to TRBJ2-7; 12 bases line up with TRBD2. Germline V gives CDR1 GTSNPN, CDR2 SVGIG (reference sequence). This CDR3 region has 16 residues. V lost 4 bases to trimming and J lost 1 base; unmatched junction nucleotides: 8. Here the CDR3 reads CAWTRFGTSGSYEQYF. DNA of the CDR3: TGTGCCTGGACCCGGTTCGGGACTAGCGGGTCCTACGAGCAGTACTTC.

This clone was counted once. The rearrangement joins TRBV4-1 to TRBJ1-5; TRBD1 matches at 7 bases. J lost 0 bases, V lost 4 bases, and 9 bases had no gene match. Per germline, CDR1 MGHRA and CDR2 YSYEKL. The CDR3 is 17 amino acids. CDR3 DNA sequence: TGCGCCAGCAGCCCAGAACCAGGGACAGCTAGCAATCAGCCCCAGCATTTT. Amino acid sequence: CASSPEPGTASNQPQHF.

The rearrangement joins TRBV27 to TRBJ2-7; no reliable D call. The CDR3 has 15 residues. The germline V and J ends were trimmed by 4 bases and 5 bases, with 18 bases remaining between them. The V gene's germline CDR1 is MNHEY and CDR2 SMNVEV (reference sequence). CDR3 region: CASSSSWRSDHEQYF. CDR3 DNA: TGTGCCAGCAGTTCGTCTTGGCGGAGCGACCACGAGCAGTACTTC.

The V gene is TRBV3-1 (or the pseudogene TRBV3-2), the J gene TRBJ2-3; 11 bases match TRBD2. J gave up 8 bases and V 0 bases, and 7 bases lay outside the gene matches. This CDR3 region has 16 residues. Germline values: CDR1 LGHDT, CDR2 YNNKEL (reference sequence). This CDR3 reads CASSQDLIAGGATQYF. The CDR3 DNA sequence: TGTGCCAGCAGCCAAGATTTGATAGCGGGAGGGGCTACGCAGTATTTT.

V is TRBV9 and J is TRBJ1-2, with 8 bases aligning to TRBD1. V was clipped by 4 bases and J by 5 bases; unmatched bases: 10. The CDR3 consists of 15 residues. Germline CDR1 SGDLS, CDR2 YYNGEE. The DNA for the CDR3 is TGTGCCAGCAGCCCCACGCGGCAGGGGGCATATGGCTACACCTTC. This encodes CASSPTRQGAYGYTF. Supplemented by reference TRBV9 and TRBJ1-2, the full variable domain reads DSGVTQTPKHLITATGQRVTLRCSPRSGDLSVYWYQQSLDQGLQFLIQYYNGEERAKGNILERFSAQQFPDLHSELNLSSLELGDSALYFCASSPTRQGAYGYTFGSGTRLTVV.

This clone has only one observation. The DNA for the CDR3 is TGTGCCAGCAGCTCCTTTTACCGGGACAGGAAACCGGGAGGCAATCAGCCCCAGCATTTT. Its translation is CASSSFYRDRKPGGNQPQHF. The rearrangement joins TRBV21-1 to TRBJ1-5; the listed D gene, TRBD1, was not tested against the DNA. TRBV21-1 is noted as a pseudogene. The CDR3 consists of 20 residues.

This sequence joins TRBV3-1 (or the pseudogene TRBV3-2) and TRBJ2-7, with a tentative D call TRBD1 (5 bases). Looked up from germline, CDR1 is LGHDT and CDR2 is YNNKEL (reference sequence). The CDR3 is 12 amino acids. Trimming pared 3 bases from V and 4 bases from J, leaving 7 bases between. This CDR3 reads CASSQGPYEQYF. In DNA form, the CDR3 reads TGTGCCAGCAGCCAGGGGCCTTACGAGCAGTACTTC.

Here the CDR3 DNA reads TGTGCCACCCAGGGGGACAGGGGGCTCTACGAGCAGTACTTC. Amino acids: CATQGDRGLYEQYF. V usage is TRBV2 and J usage is TRBJ2-7, with 12 bases identical to TRBD1. J was trimmed by 3 bases and V by 10 bases; bases with no gene match: 7. Germline V gene data show CDR1 as SNHLY and CDR2 as FYNNEI. CDR3 length equals 14 residues.

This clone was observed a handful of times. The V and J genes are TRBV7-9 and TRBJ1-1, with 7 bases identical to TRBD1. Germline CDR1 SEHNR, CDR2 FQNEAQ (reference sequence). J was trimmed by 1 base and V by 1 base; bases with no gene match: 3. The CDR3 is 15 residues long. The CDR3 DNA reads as TGTGCCAGCAGCTTAGGGCAGGGGGGGAACACTGAAGCTTTCTTT. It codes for CASSLGQGGNTEAFF.

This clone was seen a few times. The CDR3 DNA sequence: TGTGCCAGCAGAACGCAGGGGGGAATCGGCTACACCTTC. It codes for CASRTQGGIGYTF. The chain links TRBV6-5 to TRBJ1-2, with 7 bases matching TRBD1. CDR1 is MNHEY and CDR2 is SVGAGI in the germline V gene. With 6 bases clipped from V and 8 bases from J, the junction kept 9 bases outside the gene matches. The CDR3 contains 13 residues.

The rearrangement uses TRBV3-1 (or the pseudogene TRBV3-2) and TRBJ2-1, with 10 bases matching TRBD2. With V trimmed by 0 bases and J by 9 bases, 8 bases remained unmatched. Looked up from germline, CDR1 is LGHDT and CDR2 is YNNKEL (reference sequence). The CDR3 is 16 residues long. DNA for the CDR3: TGTGCCAGCAGCCAAGATATTAGCGGGAGGTCCGGTGAGCAGTTCTTC. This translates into CASSQDISGRSGEQFF.

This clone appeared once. CDR3 loop: CSVEVPGGGNTIYF. DNA of the CDR3: TGCAGCGTTGAAGTTCCAGGGGGTGGAAACACCATATATTTT. J is TRBJ1-3 and V is TRBV29-1; TRBD1 agrees at 7 bases. The CDR3 extends over 14 amino acids. The V segment lost 1 base and the J segment 3 bases; nucleotides outside the gene matches: 3. CDR1 is SQVTM, CDR2 ANQGSEA, per germline.

The CDR3 here is CASSTRGSGSGTEAFF. CDR3 coding DNA: TGTGCCAGCAGCACCCGGGGTTCTGGGTCTGGCACTGAAGCTTTCTTT. The V call is TRBV9, the J call TRBJ1-1; the D is unclear. This CDR3 has 16 amino acids. V was shortened by 4 bases and J by 4 bases, with 20 bases between the two germline ends. CDR1 is SGDLS and CDR2 is YYNGEE in the germline V gene.

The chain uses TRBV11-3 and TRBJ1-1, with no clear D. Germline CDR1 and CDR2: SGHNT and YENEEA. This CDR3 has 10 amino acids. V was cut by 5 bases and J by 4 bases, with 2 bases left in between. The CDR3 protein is CASSATEAFF. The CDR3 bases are TGTGCCAGCAGCGCCACTGAAGCTTTCTTT.

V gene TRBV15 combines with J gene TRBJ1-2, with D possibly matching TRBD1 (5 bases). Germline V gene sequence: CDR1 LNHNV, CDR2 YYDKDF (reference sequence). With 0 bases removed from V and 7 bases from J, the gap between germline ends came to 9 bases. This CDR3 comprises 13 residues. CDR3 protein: CATSRDIQAGYTF. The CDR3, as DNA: TGTGCCACCAGCAGAGATATACAGGCTGGCTACACCTTC.

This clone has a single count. The CDR3 DNA is TGTGCCAGTAGCCGGGACAGGGGGCGCGGAGTCTATGGCTACACCTTC. Residues: CASSRDRGRGVYGYTF. J is TRBJ1-2 and V is TRBV19, with 12 bases fitting TRBD1. The junction had 9 bases not matched to a gene; V was cut back by 6 bases and J by 4 bases. The germline CDR1 and CDR2 sequences are LNHDA and SQIVND (reference sequence). The CDR3 totals 16 residues. Combining the CDR3 with reference TRBV19 and TRBJ1-2 gives the whole variable domain DGGITQSPKYLFRKEGQNVTLSCEQNLNHDAMYWYRQDPGQGLRLIYYSQIVNDFQKGDIAEGYSVSREKKESFPLTVTSAQKNPTAFYLCASSRDRGRGVYGYTFGSGTRLTVV.

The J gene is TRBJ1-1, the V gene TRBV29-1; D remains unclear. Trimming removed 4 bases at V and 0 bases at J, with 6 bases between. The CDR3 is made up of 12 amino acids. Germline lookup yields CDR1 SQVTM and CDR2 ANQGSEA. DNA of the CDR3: TGCAGCGTTGTACAGATGAACACTGAAGCTTTCTTT. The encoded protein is CSVVQMNTEAFF.

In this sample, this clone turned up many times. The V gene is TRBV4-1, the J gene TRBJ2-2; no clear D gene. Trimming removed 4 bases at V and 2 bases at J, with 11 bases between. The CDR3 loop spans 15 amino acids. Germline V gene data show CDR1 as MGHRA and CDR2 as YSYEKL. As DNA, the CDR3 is TGCGCCAGCAGCCGCGAACAGCGAAACACCGGGGAGCTGTTTTTT. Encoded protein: CASSREQRNTGELFF.